Listed below are T cell receptor beta chains from one sample, sequenced in a study of blood T cell repertoires in COVID-19. Using immunoSEQ multiplex PCR, the repertoire was profiled, and TCRdb retains in-frame clones only, with some absent. The sample records some 72,000 clones, around 90% being singletons. Input material: peripheral blood. The receptors were sampled from a man between 45 and 60 years old with active COVID-19. Each CDR3 is given with its conserved first and last residue. The order of the fields is J gene, V gene, D gene, clone size, CDR3 DNA, CDR3 protein. D genes are given only for firm matches. Rows may omit the clone size; those that give it use once, few, many or a size class.

TRBJ2-1	TRBV28	TRBD2	few	TGTGCCAGCAGTTTATCGAGAGGCGGGACTAGCGAAATTCCGTCCTACAATGAGCAGTTCTTC	CASSLSRGGTSEIPSYNEQFF
TRBJ2-3	TRBV18	TRBD2	.	TGTGCCAGCTCGGGGAGGGGCTATGGCACAGATACGCAGTATTTT	CASSGRGYGTDTQYF
TRBJ2-7	TRBV7-9	.	.	TGTGCCAGCAGCTTAGTTGGTAGCTCCGAGCAGTACTTC	CASSLVGSSEQYF
TRBJ1-3	TRBV13	.	.	TGTGCCAGCAGCCTATGGGGGCCCCGCTCGGGCTCTGGAAACACCATATATTTT	CASSLWGPRSGSGNTIYF
TRBJ1-5	TRBV18	TRBD1	.	TGTGCCAGCTCACCATACTCCGGGACAGGGTCGTCTCTTCCCCAGCATTTT	CASSPYSGTGSSLPQHF
TRBJ2-3	TRBV7-9	.	.	TGTGCCAGCAGCTTAGCCCCAGGGGTGGATACGCAGTATTTT	CASSLAPGVDTQYF
TRBJ2-3	TRBV5-1	TRBD2	.	TGCGCCAGCAGCTTGTTTGGCGGGGGGGCCACAGATACGCAGTATTTT	CASSLFGGGATDTQYF
TRBJ2-7	TRBV27	TRBD2	few	TGTGCCAGCAGCCCGACCCGACTAGCGGGAGGCGGCGACGAGCAGTACTTC	CASSPTRLAGGGDEQYF
TRBJ2-1	TRBV3-1/TRBV3-2	TRBD2	.	TGTGCCAGCAGCCGACTAGCGGGAGGGAGGGATGAGCAGTTCTTC	CASSRLAGGRDEQFF
TRBJ2-7	TRBV11-2	.	once	TGTGCCAGCAGCCAAGGGGTGACAGGATCTTACGAGCAGTACTTC	CASSQGVTGSYEQYF
TRBJ1-2	TRBV4-2	TRBD1	.	TGTGCCAGCAGCCAGTCACAGGGGGTAGGTGGCTACACCTTC	CASSQSQGVGGYTF
TRBJ2-2	TRBV18	.	few	TGTGCCAGCTCTGTCTCGGGGATCGACACCGGGGAGCTGTTTTTT	CASSVSGIDTGELFF
TRBJ2-2	TRBV5-1	.	.	TGCGCCAGCAGCCCAACTAGTATGGACACCGGGGAGCTGTTTTTT	CASSPTSMDTGELFF
TRBJ2-2	TRBV11-2	.	.	TGTGCCAGCAGCTTAGACGAGAGCAGGTCCAGGGGTTTTTGGACCGGGGAGCTGTTTTTT	CASSLDESRSRGFWTGELFF
TRBJ2-7	TRBV2	.	.	TGTGCCAGCAGTGAAGGGCGGGGATCCTACGAGCAGTACTTC	CASSEGRGSYEQYF
TRBJ2-3	TRBV4-3	TRBD2	.	TGCGCCAGCAGCCATGGGACTAGCGGGAAGCTTAGCACAGATACGCAGTATTTT	CASSHGTSGKLSTDTQYF
TRBJ2-2	TRBV28	TRBD2	.	TGTGCCAGCAGTATGGGACTAGCGGGAGTTTCCGGGGAGCTGTTTTTT	CASSMGLAGVSGELFF
TRBJ2-1	TRBV19	.	.	TGTGCCAGTGATAGGGGGGGGACCCACAATGAGCAGTTCTTC	CASDRGGTHNEQFF
TRBJ2-7	TRBV7-8	TRBD2	few	TGTGCCAGCAGCTCGACTAGCGGGAGCTACGAGCAGTACTTC	CASSSTSGSYEQYF
TRBJ1-1	TRBV6-5	TRBD1	once	TGTGCCAGCAAGACACGACAGGGGGCTGGCACTGAAGCTTTCTTT	CASKTRQGAGTEAFF
TRBJ2-6	TRBV15	TRBD2	.	TGTGCCACCAGCTACCGTAGACTAGCGGGGGCCAACGTCCTGACTTTC	CATSYRRLAGANVLTF
TRBJ2-5	TRBV18	.	.	TGTGCCAGCTCACCAACTACCATGGTGGAGACCCAGTACTTC	CASSPTTMVETQYF
TRBJ1-2	TRBV6-5	TRBD1	.	TGTGCCAGCAGTTACCGGGGACAGGGGGCGGGTGGCTACACCTTC	CASSYRGQGAGGYTF
TRBJ2-5	TRBV2	.	.	TGTGCCAGCACTTCTCAGGGCACAAGCCAAGAGACCCAGTACTTC	CASTSQGTSQETQYF
TRBJ1-1	TRBV2	.	.	TGTGCCAGCGCACAAAAGCACGGGGCTGAAGCTTTCTTT	CASAQKHGAEAFF
TRBJ2-1	TRBV5-1	TRBD2	.	TGCGCCAGCAGCTACACTAGCGGGAGGGTAAATGAGCAGTTCTTC	CASSYTSGRVNEQFF
TRBJ2-3	TRBV5-4	TRBD2	.	TGTGCCAGCAGCTTGGGCGGGGGTGCGGATACGCAGTATTTT	CASSLGGGADTQYF
TRBJ1-2	TRBV11-2	.	.	TGTGCCAGCAGCTTGGGGGCTAATCAGGGGCCCTATGGCTACACCTTC	CASSLGANQGPYGYTF
TRBJ1-6	TRBV21-1	.	.	TGTGCCAGCAACCGGACAGGGAAGGATTCACCCCTCCACTTT	CASNRTGKDSPLHF
TRBJ2-3	TRBV5-4	.	.	TGTGCCAGCAGCTTGGATGTCAGGGGAGGGGTAGATACGCAGTATTTT	CASSLDVRGGVDTQYF
TRBJ1-2	TRBV6-6	.	.	TGTGCCAGCAGCTTCTCCGACACTAGTAACTATGGCTACACCTTC	CASSFSDTSNYGYTF
TRBJ1-5	TRBV4-1	TRBD1	.	TGCGCCAGCAGCCCATGGACAGGCCCAAGCAATCAGCCCCAGCATTTT	CASSPWTGPSNQPQHF
TRBJ2-6	TRBV7-3	TRBD1	.	TGTGCCAGCAGCCCAGAGGGGACAGCTGGGGCCAACGTCCTGACTTTC	CASSPEGTAGANVLTF
TRBJ2-3	TRBV10-1	TRBD1	.	TGCGCCAGCAGTGGCCGGGACAGGGAAGTAGATACGCAGTATTTT	CASSGRDREVDTQYF
TRBJ1-2	TRBV4-1	TRBD1	few	TGCGCCAGCAGCCCGATCGGGACAGGAAGCGGCTATGGCTACACCTTC	CASSPIGTGSGYGYTF
TRBJ1-6	TRBV21-1	.	.	TGTGCCAGCAGCAACACACGGGGGGCGGCCCGGGTACCCCTCCACTTT	CASSNTRGAARVPLHF
TRBJ2-7	TRBV7-2	.	.	TGTGCCAGCAGCTTAGCCCTGCGGGACGGCTACGAGCAGTACTTC	CASSLALRDGYEQYF
TRBJ1-1	TRBV5-1	TRBD1	.	TGCGCCAGCAGCTCGGGACAGGGGGCCACTGAAGCTTTCTTT	CASSSGQGATEAFF
TRBJ2-1	TRBV5-1	TRBD1	.	TGCGCCAGCAGCTTGGCGTTTGACAGGGCCTCCTACAATGAGCAGTTCTTC	CASSLAFDRASYNEQFF
TRBJ1-2	TRBV5-4	.	.	TGTGCCAGCAGCCCGGACAGTGTGTATGGCTACACCTTC	CASSPDSVYGYTF
TRBJ2-1	TRBV29-1	TRBD2	.	TGCAGCTACGGGGGGGGAAGATACAATGAGCAGTTCTTC	CSYGGGRYNEQFF
TRBJ1-5	TRBV28	.	.	TGTGCCAGCAGTTTGTCAGTTTATCAGCCCCAGCATTTT	CASSLSVYQPQHF
TRBJ2-3	TRBV9	.	.	TGTGCCAGCAGCACCTCGGGACAGCGGGGGGATACGCAGTATTTT	CASSTSGQRGDTQYF
TRBJ2-3	TRBV28	.	.	TGTGCCAGCGGTTCGGATACGCAGTATTTT	CASGSDTQYF
TRBJ1-5	TRBV6-6	.	.	TGTGCCAGCAATCGATATGGGACAACCCGATTAAATCAGCCCCAGCATTTT	CASNRYGTTRLNQPQHF
TRBJ2-6	TRBV5-5	.	.	TGTGCCAGCAGCTTGGTAGTGGGTGACCCTAGGGGGGCCAACGTCCTGACTTTC	CASSLVVGDPRGANVLTF
TRBJ2-7	TRBV19	TRBD2	.	TGTGCCAGTAGCCCCTTAGGCGGGAGGGCATCCGAGGGATACGAGCAGTACTTC	CASSPLGGRASEGYEQYF
TRBJ2-7	TRBV7-8	TRBD2	.	TGTGCCAGCAGCATTCCGGGACTAGGCTATTACGAGCAGTACTTC	CASSIPGLGYYEQYF
TRBJ1-2	TRBV24-1	.	.	TGTGCCACCAGTGATCGCCGGGAGCCCGATGGCTACACCTTC	CATSDRREPDGYTF
TRBJ1-1	TRBV5-1	.	.	TGCGCCAGCAGCTTGGCCGCCAGGGATCACACTGAAGCTTTCTTT	CASSLAARDHTEAFF
TRBJ1-4	TRBV23-1	TRBD1	.	TGCGCCAGCAGTCAATCGAGGGTTTTAAGGAACAGGGGGAATGAAAAACTGTTTTTT	CASSQSRVLRNRGNEKLFF
TRBJ2-2	TRBV10-3	TRBD1	.	TGTGCCATCAGTGAGTCGGACAGGGGGCTTTATACCGGGGAGCTGTTTTTT	CAISESDRGLYTGELFF
TRBJ2-7	TRBV3-1/TRBV3-2	.	.	TGTGCCAGCAGCCAACCACGACAGGCCACCTACGAGCAGTACTTC	CASSQPRQATYEQYF
TRBJ1-6	TRBV19	TRBD1	.	TGTGCCAGTAGTATTGACGGGACAGATAATTCACCCCTCCACTTT	CASSIDGTDNSPLHF
TRBJ1-5	TRBV28	.	.	TGTGCCAGCAGGGCAGGGAATCAGCCCCAGCATTTT	CASRAGNQPQHF
TRBJ2-2	TRBV4-1	.	once	TGCGCCAGCGCGAGGGCCGGGGAGCTGTTTTTT	CASARAGELFF
TRBJ1-6	TRBV5-1	.	.	TGCGCCAGCAGCTTCGGGGGGCTTATTGATTCACCCCTCCACTTT	CASSFGGLIDSPLHF